This TCR beta chain came from a study of T cells in Graves' hyperthyroidism and ophthalmopathy (dated by TCRdb to 2018 to 2020). The study in broad terms: Peripheral blood samples were taken at the time of initial diagnosis, prior to any treatment. TCR V-J signatures able to tell the groups apart were searched for in a discovery cohort of 95 to 100 patients, of whom about 40 had Graves' ophthalmopathy and more than 55 had stable Graves' hyperthyroidism. Whether ophthalmopathy could be predicted prospectively was tested in an independent validation cohort made up of roughly 19 hyperthyroidism patients plus 17 patients who later progressed to ophthalmopathy. The 90 to 100 discovery patients were randomly divided into training and test sets at a 7:3 ratio. Thyroid tissue and blood T-cell repertoires from about 6 Graves' hyperthyroidism patients were also compared in the study. After sampling, hyperthyroidism patients received methimazole starting at 30 mg daily, and ophthalmopathy patients received high-dose intravenous methylprednisolone. TCR Vbeta CDR3 sequencing of approximately 140 peripheral blood samples (43 ophthalmopathy, 75 to 85 hyperthyroidism and roughly 17 progressor patients) is reported in the paper.

On this clonotype: What antigen it recognizes has not been identified. The input lacks base qualities; no much larger clone sits a single base away.

Stable Graves' hyperthyroidism was defined as no progression to ophthalmopathy during 18 months of follow-up. Hyperthyroidism patients were aged 18 to 65 years and newly diagnosed, with disease duration of less than 2 months. Any patient with an uncontrolled infection, another autoimmune disease, pregnancy or lactation was excluded. Diagnoses relied on clinical symptoms, serum thyroxine and TRAb, thyroid ultrasound and orbital computed tomography. Ficoll-Paque density gradient centrifugation was used to isolate PBMCs from approximately 10 ml of fresh peripheral blood. Total RNA was extracted using Trizol reagent, and RNA quality was assessed on an Agilent 2100 Bioanalyzer. CDR1 and CDR2, per the germline V gene (reference sequence), are SGHNT and YYREEE. CDR3 length: 13 amino acids, cysteine to phenylalanine. Left in the record is the CDR3 DNA by itself, 39 bases read in frame from the first base. A distance of 14 bases separates the germline ends of V and J, which lose 1 base and 10 bases respectively.

General study outcomes and caveats: In validation, the model predicted progression to ophthalmopathy with around 71% sensitivity and 72% to 85% specificity, a median of around six months before onset. No statistical method was used to fix the sample size in advance, and group allocation was not hidden from the investigators. Blood samples also contained most of the expanded thyroid clonotypes (frequency above 0.001), which suggests that blood repertoires may reflect thyroid immune responses. Ophthalmopathy was separated from stable hyperthyroidism by a 13 V-J signature model, with 87.88% sensitivity and about 81% specificity obtained in cross-validation and 80%/75% obtained in testing.

The TCR beta CDR3 regions were amplified from the RNA transcripts. The first round of RT-PCR for the TCR CDR3 was performed with the HTBI primer set and the Qiagen OneStep RT-PCR kit. Libraries were constructed in a second round of multiplex PCR, after which size selection and purification were carried out. Libraries were sequenced paired-end with 100 bp reads on an Illumina HiSeq2000. As for how the authors treated the data: SOAPnuke was used to process the raw data, with reads discarded if the reads contained adapters or uncalled bases, had a mean Phred below 15, or lacked an exact constant-primer or identifier match. COPE v1.2.5 was used to merge the high-quality paired reads, and each unique nucleotide sequence was defined as a clonotype. Clonotypes were aligned to IMGT TRBV, TRBD and TRBJ reference segments using MiTCR v1.1. The analysis was restricted to V-J combinations with a frequency above 0.0001, which together covered approximately 99% of the repertoires. A TCS score was defined as the ratio of F50 (clonal expansion) to E x V (chaos), with BLOSUM62-based TCRdist applied between CDR3 peptides within each V-J. Welch's t-statistics and random forest reduced roughly 540 V-J features to roughly 13, which were used in a naive Bayes classifier (R e1071). The public sequencing data were trimmed at Q25 with fastp and processed into clonotypes with MiXCR by TCRdb, which kept only in-frame beta chains. Entries that share a CDR3 protein sequence are merged under the most common genes and DNA. For this entry, the V and J calls and clone size follow TCRdb and not the study's own pipeline. The table for this sample lists 300,000 to 400,000 distinct CDR3 sequences; roughly 14% of them were counted only once. In total, the top ten clones hold roughly 11% of the sample.

The V and J genes are TRBV5-4 and TRBJ1-2; the D gene is unclear. The sample was blood. The TCR originated in a woman aged 55-75 years with Graves' hyperthyroidism. Here the CDR3 is given as CASSLTGSQHYTF. The bases read TGTGCCAGCAGCTTGACCGGGTCCCAACACTACACCTTC.